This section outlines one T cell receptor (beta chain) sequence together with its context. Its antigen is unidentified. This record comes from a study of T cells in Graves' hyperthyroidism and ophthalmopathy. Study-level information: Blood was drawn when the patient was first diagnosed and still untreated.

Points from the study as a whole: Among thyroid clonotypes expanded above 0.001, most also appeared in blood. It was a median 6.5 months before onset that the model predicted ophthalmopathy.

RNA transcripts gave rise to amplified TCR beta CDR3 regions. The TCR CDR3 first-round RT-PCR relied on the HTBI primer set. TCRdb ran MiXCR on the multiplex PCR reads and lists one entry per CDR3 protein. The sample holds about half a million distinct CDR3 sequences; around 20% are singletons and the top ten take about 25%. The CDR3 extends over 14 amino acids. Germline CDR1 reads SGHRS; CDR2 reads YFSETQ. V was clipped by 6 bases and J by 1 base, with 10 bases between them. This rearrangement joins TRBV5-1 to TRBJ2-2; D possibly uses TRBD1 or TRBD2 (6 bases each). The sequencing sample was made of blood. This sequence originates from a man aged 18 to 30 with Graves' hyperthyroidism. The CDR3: CASTRGENTGELFF. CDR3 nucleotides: TGCGCCAGCACTAGGGGGGAGAACACCGGGGAGCTGTTTTTT.